This passage covers 4 T cell receptor beta chains from one sample sequenced in a study of monozygotic twins with inflammatory bowel disease. For each CDR3 protein, TCRdb gives one entry from its re-call of the 5' RACE reads, without DNA. The sample holds 300,000 to 350,000 distinct CDR3 sequences. The source material was blood. The origin of the receptors is a human donor with ulcerative colitis or Crohn's disease, or a healthy co-twin of an affected twin (not recorded which).

The V call is TRBV20-1, the J call TRBJ2-1; TCRdb names TRBD2, which stays unverified in the absence of DNA. The CDR3 has 15 amino acids. CDR1 is DFQATT and CDR2 is SNEGSKA in the germline V gene (reference sequence). CDR3 sequence: CSAFVTGGPFNEQFF.

This CDR3 is CASSWSRMNTEAFF. The V call is TRBV27, the J call TRBJ1-1. Germline V CDR1 and CDR2: MNHEY, SMNVEV (reference sequence). The CDR3 loop spans 14 amino acids.

CDR3 region: CASSRGRSTTDTQYF. The V call is TRBV27, the J call TRBJ2-3; TCRdb's D gene call, TRBD1, goes unchecked for lack of DNA. Germline V gene data show CDR1 as MNHEY and CDR2 as SMNVEV (reference sequence). CDR3 length equals 15 residues.

The rearrangement joins TRBV30 to TRBJ2-3; TCRdb names TRBD1, which stays unverified in the absence of DNA. Germline V gives CDR1 GTSNPN, CDR2 SVGIG (reference sequence). This CDR3 comprises 14 residues. The CDR3 reads CAWSVDGGTDTQYF.